This TCR beta chain was sequenced in a study of T cell repertoires in cytomegalovirus infection. This clonotype was found once. TCRdb re-derived calls from the reads in MiXCR, one entry per CDR3 protein. The data contain about 150,000 distinct CDR3 sequences, around 24% of them singletons. The V gene end was trimmed by 6 bases and the J gene end by 2 bases; junction bases not matched to a gene: 6. Per germline, CDR1 MNHEY and CDR2 SVGAGI. CDR3 length: 16 amino acids. The V gene is TRBV6-5, the J gene TRBJ2-7, with 14 bases lining up with TRBD2. Sequencing was performed on PBMCs. The TCR originated in a human donor in good health (CMV status not recorded). Some clones in this sample may be carry-over from other donors' samples. The CDR3 nucleotides read TGTGCCAGCAGCGGGACTAGCGGGAGCCCCCCCTACGAGCAGTACTTC. Protein product: CASSGTSGSPPYEQYF.